Included here is one T cell receptor (beta chain) sequence, with context. No antigen is known for it. The input lacks base qualities; no much larger clone sits a single base away. CDR1 DFQATT and CDR2 SNEGSKA are derived from the germline V gene (reference sequence). The CDR3 numbers 11 residues from cysteine through phenylalanine. CDR3 DNA only is kept here, 33 bases in frame from base 1. V lost 3 bases and J lost 5 bases; the stretch between them is 7 bases long. The sample comes from a study of T cell responses to AZD1222 COVID-19 vaccine (dated by TCRdb to the early 2020s). Regarding the complete study: A total of around 240 trial participants underwent TCR sequencing, of whom about 200 had received two doses of AZD1222 and 26 had received two doses of the MenACWY control vaccine. Trial participants were enrolled into age subgroups of 18-55, 56-69 and 70-plus years, which contained 148, 28 and 57 TCR-sequenced participants, respectively.

Summary of the overall study and its limitations: Participants were mostly white British and included more females than males, and it was suggested by the authors that clonal diversity may have been underestimated. In the small 56-69-year group, the increase in depth fell short of significance, most likely because of low power. Conclusions about previously exposed vaccinees were limited because only a handful of AZD1222 recipients were SARS-CoV-2 seropositive at baseline. CD4 TCRs associated with the vaccine covered the entire spike protein, and the dominant responses were in regions 160-218 and 743-854. After two AZD1222 doses, both the breadth and the depth of spike-specific TCRs were significantly higher than at day 0 and than in MenACWY recipients. Because no day 14 peak-response samples were available, the repertoires could be characterized only after the peak T cell response. Reportedly, almost half of the unique spike-specific TCRs recognized epitopes lying outside the regions that are mutated in the B.1.351 and B.1.1.7 variants.

The CDR3 regions of human TCRbeta chains were subjected to immunosequencing. In the authors' own workflow: TCRs in the repertoires were compared against a reference library of SARS-CoV-2-specific TCRs that had been generated with the MIRA antigen-specificity platform. Breadth was defined as the fraction of unique TCRs that were SARS-CoV-2-associated, and depth was defined as the fraction of total T cells that were SARS-CoV-2-associated. Using the MIRA data, every spike-specific TCR was mapped to the spike region that the TCR reacted to and assigned to either a CD4 or a CD8 class. Log10-transformed breadth and depth values were compared by one-way ANOVA with Sidak's multiple comparisons tests. Not all clones reach the TCRdb copy of this immuneACCESS table, which keeps in-frame sequences only. Checked studies attribute under half of the gap to unresolved V genes and leave the rest unexplained. The DNA was the basis for D and trimming; V, J and clone size are from that table. This sample gives about 120,000 clones in total; 86% of them show up just once. The top ten clones comprise 3% of the sample.

Interpreted using the paper, the time point label stands for: about 28 days (+/-7) after the second vaccine dose. AZD1222 recipients given second doses at about 4 weeks or at about 12 weeks were pooled, since spike-specific TCR depth and breadth were not found to differ between the two schedules. The vaccinee samples were drawn from two UK trials, COV001 and COV002, one of which was a single-blind randomized controlled phase 2/3 trial testing AZD1222 (ChAdOx1 nCoV-19) in healthy adults. Trial participant PBMC samples were collected at day 0 and day 28 after the second dose for TCRbeta chain sequencing.

The sequenced sample was peripheral blood, obtained 28 days after the second AZD1222 dose. The source is an adult who received the AZD1222 COVID-19 vaccine. The chain couples TRBV20-1 to TRBJ2-5, with no D gene named confidently. For the CDR3, the sequence is CSASFRETQYF. The nucleotide sequence reads as follows: TGCAGTGCTAGTTTTCGGGAGACCCAGTACTTC.